This T cell receptor (beta chain) is from a study of blood T cell repertoires in COVID-19. Whole-study context: Whether acute or convalescent, the COVID-19 samples came from the United States, Italy and Spain. PBMCs, B-cell-depleted T cells, or T cells were the source of the cDNA or gDNA that made up the material.

The data were produced by immunoSEQ multiplex PCR, yet TCRdb's version contains in-frame clones alone and is incomplete. The table includes more than 140,000 clones, around 83% detected once. From germline, CDR1 is MNHEY and CDR2 SMNVEV (reference sequence). The length of the CDR3 is 15 residues. The V end lost 8 bases, the J end lost 4 bases, and 18 bases lay between the germline ends. This rearrangement joins TRBV27 to TRBJ2-1; no definite D call. The sequence derives from a human donor in a cohort sampled during active COVID-19. The sample taken for sequencing was peripheral blood. The CDR3 region is CASRLGPSKYNEQFF. In nucleotides, the CDR3 is TGTGCCAGCCGCCTAGGTCCCTCAAAATACAATGAGCAGTTCTTC.